This T cell receptor beta chain originates from a study of shared clonotypes between healthy human individuals. Clones were read by immunoSEQ multiplex PCR, and TCRdb kept only the in-frame ones, dropping some. The sample yields 900,000 to 1,200,000 clones, more than 75% seen once. Study-wide results and caveats: Across a handful of donors, naive CD4 shared 4.5% to 6%, naive CD8 more than 3%, memory CD4 over 2%, memory CD8 more than 0.35%. Despite large depth, sorted-subset datasets appeared incompletely sequenced.

As concerns this clone: The antigen is unknown.

This CDR3 region has 14 residues. V trimming: 2 bases; J trimming: 2 bases; junction bases outside the gene matches: 3. Germline V gene sequence: CDR1 SGHAT, CDR2 FQNNGV. The genes are TRBV11-2 and TRBJ2-7; 7 nucleotides match TRBD2. The material sequenced was memory CD4+ T cells from PBMCs. The subset is: CD45RA-negative fraction. The TCR was taken from a man aged 18 to 30 in good health. Some clones in this sample may be carry-over from other donors' samples. CDR3: CASSLLAGAYEQYF. The CDR3 DNA follows: TGTGCCAGCAGCTTACTGGCGGGGGCCTACGAGCAGTACTTC.